These 16 T cell receptor beta chains share one sample of origin, sequenced in a study of HIV-infected patients and healthy controls. Roughly three months, about 14 weeks, into antiretroviral therapy, follow-up blood was collected. All unsorted peripheral T cells were captured because whole blood was used without fractionation. cDNA was made from approximately 500 ng RNA using alpha and beta constant primers. Using multiplexing indices, alpha and beta chain libraries were generated apart by chain-specific third strand synthesis. TCRdb fed the 5' RACE reads into MiXCR, producing one record per CDR3 protein. The sample contains some 20,000 distinct CDR3 sequences, 8.5% to 9% of which appear only once. The sequences come from blood, collected during antiretroviral therapy. The source is an adult with HIV infection.

This clonotype was counted ten times or more. The gene calls are TRBV7-9 and TRBJ2-7; 7 positions match TRBD1. CDR1 SEHNR and CDR2 FQNEAQ come from the germline V gene (reference sequence). The junction had 6 bases not matched to a gene; V was cut back by 1 base and J by 3 bases. This CDR3 region has 15 residues. CDR3 sequence reads: CASSLGVRQGYEQYF. As DNA, the CDR3 is TGTGCCAGCAGCTTAGGGGTACGACAGGGCTACGAGCAGTACTTC.

This clonotype was observed many times. The chain is built from TRBV3-1 and TRBJ1-1; D uncertain. The CDR3 extends over 15 amino acids. Germline V gene sequence: CDR1 LGHDT, CDR2 YNNKEL (reference sequence). The V end was cut by 1 base, the J end by 1 base, with 10 bases between. The CDR3 nucleotides read TGTGCCAGCAGCCAAGGGCATGGCTCGAACACTGAAGCTTTCTTT. The encoded protein is CASSQGHGSNTEAFF.

In this sample, this clonotype turned up many times. The chain joins TRBV30 to TRBJ2-3; TRBD2 matches at 15 bases. The CDR3 spans 16 residues. V lost 2 bases and J lost 6; bases outside the gene matches: 6. Germline assignment: CDR1 GTSNPN and CDR2 SVGIG (reference sequence). Here the CDR3 reads CAWSTGLAGGTDTQYF. The CDR3 DNA is TGTGCCTGGAGTACGGGACTAGCGGGAGGTACGGATACGCAGTATTTT.

This clonotype was counted many times. The chain employs TRBV2 and TRBJ2-5; D remains unclear. This CDR3 is 13 amino acids long. The germline V and J ends were trimmed by 8 bases and 5 bases, with 15 bases remaining between them. Germline V CDR1 and CDR2: SNHLY, FYNNEI. The CDR3 DNA reads as TGTGCCAGCCTTCGATTTTCGGGCGAGACCCAGTACTTC. It translates to CASLRFSGETQYF.

This clonotype has at least ten counts. The chain uses TRBV4-1 and TRBJ1-2, with D unclear. The CDR3 is 13 residues long. Germline loops: CDR1 MGHRA, CDR2 YSYEKL. V lost 4 bases, J lost 0 bases, and 6 bases lay in between. The CDR3 sequence is CASSPVTNYGYTF. CDR3 nucleotides: TGCGCCAGCAGCCCCGTTACTAACTATGGCTACACCTTC.

This clonotype qualifies as large. This rearrangement joins TRBV4-1 to TRBJ1-5, with D uncertain. The germline CDR1 and CDR2 sequences are MGHRA and YSYEKL. This CDR3 comprises 14 residues. Trimming removed 0 bases from V and 9 bases from J, with 12 bases in between. The CDR3 DNA follows: TGCGCCAGCAGCCAAGATAGGGCCTTGGGGCCCCAGCATTTT. Translated, it gives CASSQDRALGPQHF.

This clonotype has a count of ten or more. This chain connects TRBV9 to TRBJ2-1, with D possibly TRBD2 on 5 matching bases. The CDR3 extends over 12 amino acids. V was pared by 0 bases and J by 7 bases, with 5 bases between. Germline values: CDR1 SGDLS, CDR2 YYNGEE. DNA for the CDR3: TGTGCCAGCAGCGTAGCGGGAAATGAGCAGTTCTTC. It translates to CASSVAGNEQFF.

This clonotype was recorded at least ten times. CDR3 bases: TGTGCCAGCAGTTACTCGGTCAGGGTAGGGGACACCGGGGAGCTGTTTTTT. Amino acid sequence: CASSYSVRVGDTGELFF. The V and J genes are TRBV6-2 or TRBV6-3 and TRBJ2-2, with a tentative D call TRBD1 (5 bases). Trimming shortened V by 0 bases and J by 3 bases, and 14 bases separated the two germline ends. The germline CDR1 and CDR2 sequences are MNHEY and SVGEGT. This CDR3 has 17 amino acids.

This clonotype was observed many times. The rearrangement links TRBV29-1 to TRBJ2-3, with D perhaps matching TRBD1 (5 bases). V was cut by 7 bases and J by 13 bases, with 9 bases left in between. This CDR3 comprises 8 residues. CDR1 and CDR2 from the germline V gene are SQVTM and ANQGSEA. The CDR3 nucleotides are TGCAGCGGTCCGGACAAGTATTTT. It codes for CSGPDKYF.

This clonotype was seen ten or more times. CDR3 coding DNA: TGTGCCAGCAGCCCTCCGGGACTTAACACCGGGGAGCTGTTTTTT. This sequence encodes CASSPPGLNTGELFF. This chain uses TRBV12-3 or TRBV12-4 with TRBJ2-2; a possible D gene is TRBD2 (6 bases). This CDR3 comprises 15 residues. V dropped 6 bases and J dropped 2 bases, with 13 bases sitting between them.

This clonotype came up many times. The rearrangement links TRBV9 to TRBJ1-2; TRBD1 agrees at 8 bases. CDR1 and CDR2 (germline): SGDLS, YYNGEE. The trim removed 0 bases at V and 4 bases at J, leaving 8 bases unmatched. The CDR3 is 16 residues long. CDR3 coding DNA: TGTGCCAGCAGCGTAGTTCCGACAGGGGATGTCTATGGCTACACCTTC. Protein: CASSVVPTGDVYGYTF.

This clonotype is medium-sized within its sample. This chain links TRBV18 with TRBJ1-1; possibly TRBD1 for D (6 bases). Trimming cost V 3 bases and J 6 bases, with 17 bases left between them. Germline V gives CDR1 KGHSH, CDR2 LQKENI. This CDR3 is built from 15 residues. Here the CDR3 reads CASSPNLGQYSEAFF. In DNA, the CDR3 is TGTGCCAGCTCACCGAATCTAGGACAGTACTCTGAAGCTTTCTTT.

This clonotype occurred many times. V usage is TRBV3-1 and J usage is TRBJ2-4; D is uncertain. CDR1 and CDR2 from the germline V gene are LGHDT and YNNKEL (reference sequence). The CDR3 runs to 12 residues. The V end lost 5 bases, the J end lost 9 bases, and 11 bases lay between the germline ends. The CDR3 spells CASSEPKSIQYF. The DNA of the CDR3 is TGTGCCAGCAGCGAACCCAAGAGCATTCAGTACTTC.

V and J are TRBV5-5 and TRBJ2-1; TRBD2 matches 13 bases. The CDR3 is 15 amino acids. V was clipped by 1 base and J by 7 bases; unmatched bases: 2. CDR1 is SGHKS and CDR2 is YYEKEE in the germline V gene (reference sequence). The CDR3 protein is CASSLWTSGGNEQFF. The CDR3 DNA is TGTGCCAGCAGCTTGTGGACTAGCGGGGGAAATGAGCAGTTCTTC.

This clonotype is classed as medium-sized. A junction boundary mismatches the germline segment, possibly from a read error. CDR3 in DNA: TGTGCCAGCAGTTTAGGAGTTTCAGGGCCGATGTTCGATGAGCAGTTCTTC. It yields the protein CASSLGVSGPMFDEQFF. The V call is TRBV7-8, the J call TRBJ2-1; a weak D match, TRBD1 (5 bases). Per the germline V gene, CDR1 is SGHVS and CDR2 is FQNEAQ. CDR3 length equals 17 residues.

This clonotype was counted a few times. The chain couples TRBV19 to TRBJ1-5, with D hard to call. Looked up from germline, CDR1 is LNHDA and CDR2 is SQIVND (reference sequence). With 5 bases removed from V and 2 bases from J, the gap between germline ends came to 10 bases. The CDR3 has 14 residues. The CDR3 is CASSLEGRNQPQHF. The CDR3, as DNA: TGTGCCAGTAGTCTCGAAGGACGCAATCAGCCCCAGCATTTT. Full variable domain (missing parts from reference TRBV19 and TRBJ1-5): DGGITQSPKYLFRKEGQNVTLSCEQNLNHDAMYWYRQDPGQGLRLIYYSQIVNDFQKGDIAEGYSVSREKKESFPLTVTSAQKNPTAFYLCASSLEGRNQPQHFGDGTRLSIL.